The 10 T cell receptor beta chains presented below share a single source sample, sequenced in a study of tumor-infiltrating lymphocytes in localized non-small cell lung cancer. Some clones are missing from TCRdb's copy, which holds only in-frame ones; the method was immunoSEQ multiplex PCR. The sample holds more than 9,000 clones, about three fifths seen once. Specimen: uninvolved lung tissue not adjacent to the tumor. These receptors all come from a human donor with non-small cell lung cancer.

The chain is built from TRBV4-1 and TRBJ2-3, with 14 bases aligning to TRBD2. V gave up 3 bases and J gave up 2 bases; unmatched junction bases: 13. From germline, CDR1 is MGHRA and CDR2 YSYEKL. The CDR3 spans 20 residues. For the CDR3, the DNA is TGCGCCAGCAGCCATTACGGACTAGCGGGGGGCCCAAACTCCACAGATACGCAGTATTTT. Translated, it gives CASSHYGLAGGPNSTDTQYF.

The chain uses TRBV6-5 and TRBJ1-2; weak D call: TRBD1 (5 bases). V was cut by 10 bases and J by 1 base, with 10 bases left in between. The CDR3 covers 12 residues. Germline CDR1 reads MNHEY; CDR2 reads SVGAGI. The CDR3 is CATVGGNYGYTF. In DNA, the CDR3 is TGTGCCACCGTCGGGGGTAACTATGGCTACACCTTC.

This rearrangement joins TRBV4-1 to TRBJ2-7, with 9 bases lining up with TRBD1. The ends lost 4 bases at V and 3 bases at J; junction bases unmatched: 7. The germline V gene encodes CDR1 MGHRA and CDR2 YSYEKL. This CDR3 region has 15 residues. CDR3 bases: TGCGCCAGCAGCCGCCTGGACAGGGGCGACTACGAGCAGTACTTC. Its protein is CASSRLDRGDYEQYF.

The CDR3, as DNA: TGTGCCAGCAGCGCGATTTCGGGACTAGCGGGCCACGAGCAGTACTTC. Amino acids: CASSAISGLAGHEQYF. The chain combines TRBV11-3 with TRBJ2-7; 12 bases match TRBD2. The V gene end was trimmed by 5 bases and the J gene end by 5 bases; junction bases not matched to a gene: 10. CDR3 size: 16 residues. CDR1 and CDR2 from the germline V gene are SGHNT and YENEEA.

The table lists this clone with a count of one. This rearrangement joins TRBV5-8 to TRBJ2-3; no definite D call. CDR1 is SGHTS, CDR2 YDEGEE, per germline. The V and J ends lost 4 bases and 6 bases respectively, with 9 bases between them. The CDR3 spans 12 residues. CDR3 in DNA: TGTGCCAGCAGCCCTTACCTGGATACGCAGTATTTT. It is translated as CASSPYLDTQYF.

For this clone: One end of the junction does not line up with germline, which may come from a read error. This chain links TRBV7-7 with TRBJ2-5, with D maybe TRBD2 (7 bases). The CDR3 is 16 amino acids. CDR1 SSHAT and CDR2 FNYEAQ come from the germline V gene (reference sequence). The CDR3 sequence: CASSLVPAGTLGTQYF. DNA for the CDR3: TGTGCTAGCAGCTTAGTACCAGCGGGGACATTGGGGACCCAGTACTTC.

This chain connects TRBV6-5 to TRBJ1-2; 8 bases map to TRBD1. The CDR3 loop spans 12 amino acids. CDR1 and CDR2 (germline): MNHEY, SVGAGI. V lost 9 bases to trimming and J lost 4 bases; unmatched junction nucleotides: 4. The CDR3 DNA reads as TGTGCCAGTCGGACAGGGCGCTATGGCTACACCTTC. Translating gives CASRTGRYGYTF.

V gene TRBV7-2 combines with J gene TRBJ2-7; D is unresolved. The CDR3 is 13 residues long. CDR1 is SGHTA, CDR2 FQGNSA, per germline. Trimming took off 3 bases at V and 1 base at J, with 7 bases between the two ends. The CDR3 DNA is TGTGCCAGCAGCTTCGAACCTTCCTACGAGCAGTACTTC. This codes for CASSFEPSYEQYF. Variable domain in full (rest from reference TRBV7-2 and TRBJ2-7): GAGVSQSPSNKVTEKGKDVELRCDPISGHTALYWYRQSLGQGLEFLIYFQGNSAPDKSGLPSDRFSAERTGGSVSTLTIQRTQQEDSAVYLCASSFEPSYEQYFGPGTRLTVT.

V gene TRBV5-1 combines with J gene TRBJ1-4; possible D gene TRBD1, 5 bases. CDR1 SGHRS and CDR2 YFSETQ come from the germline V gene. The V end was cut by 2 bases, the J end by 8 bases, with 13 bases between. The CDR3 runs 14 residues. CDR3 in DNA: TGCGCCAGCAGCTTTGGGAGGGGAGGGGAAAAACTGTTTTTT. It codes for CASSFGRGGEKLFF.

With respect to this clone: The sample contains more than one DNA sequence encoding this CDR3. The chain couples TRBV20-1 to TRBJ2-1; D uncertain. There are 11 residues in the CDR3. CDR1 and CDR2 from the germline V gene are DFQATT and SNEGSKA (reference sequence). Trimming left V 4 bases short and J 4 bases short, with 5 bases between. Here the CDR3 DNA reads TGCAGTGCTAAAGGTTACAATGAGCAGTTCTTC. This gives the protein CSAKGYNEQFF.